This T cell receptor beta chain was recovered during a study of OX40 agonist ivuxolimab in advanced cancers. Study as a whole: Prior anti-PD-1, anti-PD-L1 or anti-CTLA-4 therapy did not bar entry, and about 38% had some. The study's findings and limits: Clonal expansion in partial responders at 0.1-3.0 mg/kg ranked among the lowest.

Patients with autoimmune history or systemic immunosuppression were excluded. Samples were taken at baseline and on day 1 of cycles 4 and 7. Turning to this clone: Antigen: not known.

The data were produced by immunoSEQ multiplex PCR, yet TCRdb's version contains in-frame clones alone and is incomplete. Here the sample spans fewer than 85,000 clones, approximately 90% being singletons. This CDR3 region has 16 residues. Trimming took 0 bases from V and 7 from J, leaving 19 bases between them. Looked up from germline, CDR1 is SGDLS and CDR2 is YYNGEE. This sequence was found in an adult with an advanced solid tumor such as melanoma, head and neck, liver or kidney cancer. Sample: CD4+ or CD8+ T cells sorted from blood, taken in a trial of the OX40 agonist ivuxolimab. J is TRBJ1-2 and V is TRBV9, with TRBD1 as a possible D gene (5 bases). The CDR3 loop reads CASSVGGVDSTGGYTF. The DNA for the CDR3 is TGTGCCAGCAGCGTAGGAGGTGTTGACAGCACGGGTGGCTACACCTTC.